This TCR beta chain was recorded in a study of blood T cell repertoires in COVID-19. Study at large: The samples span acute and convalescent COVID-19 from the United States, Italy and Spain. The analysed material was cDNA or gDNA that came from T cells, B-cell-depleted T cells, or PBMCs.

Per the authors' pipeline: By means of reference gene primer amplification, nucleated cell counts were estimated. The table came from immunoSEQ multiplex PCR; TCRdb's copy has only in-frame clones and leaves some out. D and trimming come from the DNA, and the V and J calls and clone size come from that table. The sample shows some 70,000 clones, about 82% of them seen only once. CDR3 length: 11 residues. The V and J ends lost 1 base and 12 bases respectively, with 10 bases between them. In germline, CDR1 is SGHTS, CDR2 YDEGEE. Specimen: peripheral blood. The V gene is TRBV5-8, the J gene TRBJ1-1; D is possibly TRBD1 (5 bases). This clonotype was sampled from an older woman with acute or convalescent COVID-19. The CDR3 loop reads CASSLFGATFF. CDR3 DNA: TGTGCCAGCAGCTTGTTTGGGGCCACTTTCTTT. Variable domain in full (rest from reference TRBV5-8 and TRBJ1-1): EAGVTQSPTHLIKTRGQQATLRCSPISGHTSVYWYQQALGLGLQFLLWYDEGEERNRGNFPPRFSGRQFPNYSSELNVNALELEDSALYLCASSLFGATFFGQGTRLTVV.